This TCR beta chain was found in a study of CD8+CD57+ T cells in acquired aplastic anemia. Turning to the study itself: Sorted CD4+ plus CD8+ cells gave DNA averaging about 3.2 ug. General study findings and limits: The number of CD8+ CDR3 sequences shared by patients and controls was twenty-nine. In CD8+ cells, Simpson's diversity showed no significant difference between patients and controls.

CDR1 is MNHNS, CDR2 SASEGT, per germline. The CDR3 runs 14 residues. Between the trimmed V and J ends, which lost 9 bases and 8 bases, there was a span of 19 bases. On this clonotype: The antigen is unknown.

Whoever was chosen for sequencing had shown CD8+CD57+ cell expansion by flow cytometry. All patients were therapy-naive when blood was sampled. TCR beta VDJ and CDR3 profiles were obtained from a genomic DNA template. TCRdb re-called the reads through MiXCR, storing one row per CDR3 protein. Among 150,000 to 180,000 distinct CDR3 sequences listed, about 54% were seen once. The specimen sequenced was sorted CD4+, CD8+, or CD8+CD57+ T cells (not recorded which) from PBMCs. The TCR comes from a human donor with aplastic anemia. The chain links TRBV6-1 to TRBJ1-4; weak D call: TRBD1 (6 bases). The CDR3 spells CARSQRTVQEKLFF. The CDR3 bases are TGTGCCAGAAGTCAGAGGACAGTACAGGAAAAACTGTTTTTT.